The rows below give T cell receptor beta chains drawn from one sample of a study of identical twins. TCRdb re-analysed the 5' RACE reads in MiXCR, keeping a single row per CDR3 protein. The data show around 1.7 million distinct CDR3 sequences, under 35% seen once. Material: cord blood. Receptors were obtained from a newborn girl in good health. CDR3s include the opening cysteine and the closing phenylalanine or tryptophan. The D gene is left open where the match is weak. The size entry is marked missing in some rows and otherwise reads once, few, many or a size class.

d_call,clone_size,j_call,v_call,cdr3_nt,cdr3_aa
.,few,TRBJ1-5,TRBV11-2,TGTGCCAGCAGCCGGGGACGGACTCTCAATCAGCCCCAGCATTTT,CASSRGRTLNQPQHF
TRBD2,few,TRBJ2-1,TRBV7-2,TGTGCCAGCAGCGTAGCGGGGAACATCGATGAGCAGTTCTTC,CASSVAGNIDEQFF
.,few,TRBJ1-5,TRBV7-2,TGTGCCAGCAGCTTAGAGGCAGGGATGAGCAATCAGCCCCAGCATTTT,CASSLEAGMSNQPQHF
TRBD2,.,TRBJ2-1,TRBV7-9,TGTGCCAGCAGCTTAGTTCCGGGACTAGCGGGAGCCAATGAGCAGTTCTTC,CASSLVPGLAGANEQFF
.,few,TRBJ1-2,TRBV29-1,TGCAGCGTTGAACCCCGCCTAAACTATGGCTACACCTTC,CSVEPRLNYGYTF
.,.,TRBJ1-1,TRBV5-6,TGTGCCAGCAGCCAAGTTTTCATACGGGGGCTGGCTTTCTTT,CASSQVFIRGLAFF
.,.,TRBJ2-3,TRBV20-1,TGCAGTGCTAGAAAGGATGTCACCTGGACAGATACGCAGTATTTT,CSARKDVTWTDTQYF
TRBD1,.,TRBJ2-7,TRBV3-1,TGTGCCAGCAGCCAACCAACTCCCGGGACAGGGGTCGACAATGAGCAGTACTTC,CASSQPTPGTGVDNEQYF
TRBD1,.,TRBJ2-5,TRBV20-1,TGCAGTGCTAGAGTTCTCAACAGGGGGCGGTCGGAGACCCAGTACTTC,CSARVLNRGRSETQYF
TRBD2,few,TRBJ2-1,TRBV5-1,TGCGCCAGCAGCTTGACTAGCGGGGGGTGGGATGAGCAGTTCTTC,CASSLTSGGWDEQFF
.,many,TRBJ2-1,TRBV6-1,TGTGCCAGCAGTGAAGCCTACAATGAGCAGTTCTTC,CASSEAYNEQFF
.,.,TRBJ1-2,TRBV24-1,TGTGCCACCAGTGATTCGGACGAGGGCGGCTACACCTTC,CATSDSDEGGYTF
TRBD2,.,TRBJ2-1,TRBV2,TGTGCCTGCCCCCCAGCGGGGAGCTCCTACAATGAGCAGTTCTTC,CACPPAGSSYNEQFF
TRBD1,few,TRBJ2-1,TRBV12-3/TRBV12-4,TGTGCCAGCAGCCCCGGGACAGCCCTTAGAACTAATGAGCAGTTCTTC,CASSPGTALRTNEQFF
.,many,TRBJ2-1,TRBV5-1,TGTGCCAGCAGTTTAAGTCCGAGCTCCTACAATGAGCAGTTCTTC,CASSLSPSSYNEQFF
TRBD1,few,TRBJ2-7,TRBV11-2,TGTGCCAGCAGCCACCGACAGGGCGAGCAGTACTTC,CASSHRQGEQYF
.,few,TRBJ2-7,TRBV20-1,TGCAGTGCCAAAAGGGGGGACCGAGCCTACGAGCAGTACTTC,CSAKRGDRAYEQYF
.,.,TRBJ2-7,TRBV24-1,TGTGCCACCGGTGATCCGGGGGAGAGTAGCCCCTACGAGCAGTACTTC,CATGDPGESSPYEQYF
TRBD2,.,TRBJ2-7,TRBV20-1,TGCAGTGCTAGCCCTAGAGCGGGAGGATTCCACGAGCAGTACTTC,CSASPRAGGFHEQYF
TRBD2,.,TRBJ2-1,TRBV27,TGTGCCAGCACCACCACTAGCGGAGGGTACAATGAGCAGTTCTTC,CASTTTSGGYNEQFF
TRBD1,many,TRBJ2-7,TRBV2,TGTGCCAGCAGTGGACAGGGGGCTAAATACGAGCAGTACTTC,CASSGQGAKYEQYF
TRBD2,few,TRBJ2-1,TRBV20-1,TGCAGACCCAAACAGCGGGAGGTTTCCTACAATGAGCAGTTCTTC,CRPKQREVSYNEQFF
.,few,TRBJ1-2,TRBV3-1,TGTGCCAGCAGCCGGACAAATAACTATGGCTACACCTTC,CASSRTNNYGYTF
.,few,TRBJ2-5,TRBV25-1,TGTGCCAGCAGTGCCGACCCCCCGGAGACCCAGTACTTC,CASSADPPETQYF
TRBD1,few,TRBJ2-7,TRBV7-9,TGTGCCAGCAGCCGACCGGGACAGGGGACAAACGAGCAGTACTTC,CASSRPGQGTNEQYF
.,.,TRBJ2-3,TRBV2,TGTGCCAGCAAACGGGGAGAGGGGGATACGCAGTATTTT,CASKRGEGDTQYF
TRBD1,few,TRBJ1-5,TRBV7-2,TGTGCCAGCAGCTCCCGGGACAGGGGCAATCAGCCCCAGCATTTT,CASSSRDRGNQPQHF
.,few,TRBJ1-2,TRBV6-5,TGTGCCAGCAGTTACACAGGGCATGGCTACACCTTC,CASSYTGHGYTF
TRBD1,.,TRBJ1-2,TRBV20-1,TGCAGTGCTAGAGACCCACAGGGGCCATACTATGGCTACACCTTC,CSARDPQGPYYGYTF
.,few,TRBJ2-5,TRBV25-1,TGTGCCACCGCCACGCGCGGTCTTGAGGGACAAGAGACCCAGTACTTC,CATATRGLEGQETQYF
.,few,TRBJ1-1,TRBV3-1,TGTGCCAGCAGACACGTGGGGGGGCCAATGAACACTGAAGCTTTCTTT,CASRHVGGPMNTEAFF
TRBD1,few,TRBJ2-1,TRBV5-1,TGCGCCAGCAGCCCGGACAGGGAGGTATCGTTCTTC,CASSPDREVSFF
TRBD2,few,TRBJ2-3,TRBV18,TGTGCCAGCTCACCCGCGGGGGGATACACAGATACGCAGTATTTT,CASSPAGGYTDTQYF
.,.,TRBJ1-3,TRBV6-1,TGTGCCAGCAGTGCAACCATCGACAGGTCCTCTGGAAACACCATATATTTT,CASSATIDRSSGNTIYF
.,few,TRBJ1-3,TRBV11-2,TGTGCCAGCAGCTCCTATACCCCTGGAAACACCATATATTTT,CASSSYTPGNTIYF
TRBD1,.,TRBJ2-1,TRBV5-1,TGCGCCAGCAGCTTGCTGCGACAGGGGAGAAATGAGCAGTTCTTC,CASSLLRQGRNEQFF
.,.,TRBJ2-1,TRBV6-5,TGTGCCAGCAGTTACGGAGGGGTTGAGCAGTTCTTC,CASSYGGVEQFF
.,.,TRBJ1-6,TRBV28,TGTGCCAGCACCTTACCGGGGAGCTCCTATAATTCACCCCTCCACTTT,CASTLPGSSYNSPLHF
TRBD1,few,TRBJ2-5,TRBV4-1,TGCGCCAGCAGCCAAATGACGGGACAGCTAGGAGAGACCCAGTACTTC,CASSQMTGQLGETQYF
TRBD1,few,TRBJ1-2,TRBV9,TGTGCCAGCAGCCCCGGGACAGGGAGGATCTATGGCTACACCTTC,CASSPGTGRIYGYTF
TRBD2,.,TRBJ2-3,TRBV20-1,TGCAGCAGAGCGGGAGGGCCCCCAACAGATACGCAGTATTTT,CSRAGGPPTDTQYF
.,.,TRBJ2-5,TRBV20-1,TGCAGTGCCGTGGGACACGTAATCAGGGAGACCCAGTACTTC,CSAVGHVIRETQYF
.,.,TRBJ2-7,TRBV2,TGTGCCAGCACCCGACTAGCCTACGAGCAGTACTTC,CASTRLAYEQYF
.,.,TRBJ1-1,TRBV12-3/TRBV12-4,TGTGCCAGCAGGCCTTCCAGGGGTACTACTGAAGCTTTCTTT,CASRPSRGTTEAFF
TRBD2,.,TRBJ2-1,TRBV6-2/TRBV6-3,TGTGTCAGCAGCCCGCTTCTAGCGGGAGGAGTCTACAATGAGCAGTTCTTC,CVSSPLLAGGVYNEQFF
.,.,TRBJ2-7,TRBV21-1,TGTGCCAGCAGCAAATTTCTATCGGCTGGGGGCTACGAGCAGTACTTC,CASSKFLSAGGYEQYF
.,.,TRBJ1-2,TRBV10-3,TGTGCCGTCAGCCGATACGGGGATGTGGGCTATGGCTACACCTTC,CAVSRYGDVGYGYTF
TRBD2,.,TRBJ2-5,TRBV5-1,TGCGCCAGCAGCTTGGCTCCTAGCGGGGGAGACAATGAGCAGTACTTC,CASSLAPSGGDNEQYF
TRBD2,.,TRBJ2-7,TRBV4-1,TGCGCCAGCAGCCAATCTGGGACTAGCGGGTATCTTTACGAGCAGTACTTC,CASSQSGTSGYLYEQYF
TRBD2,.,TRBJ2-1,TRBV20-1,TGCAGTTTCCCGGGACTAGCGGATGACAATGAGCAGTTCTTC,CSFPGLADDNEQFF
.,.,TRBJ1-5,TRBV6-1,TGTGCCAGCAGTGAAGGTGTACCGAGGGGCAATCAGCCCCAGCATTTT,CASSEGVPRGNQPQHF
TRBD1,.,TRBJ2-1,TRBV20-1,TGCAGTGCTAGGTATGGACAGGGAACCAGGAACGAGCAGTTCTTC,CSARYGQGTRNEQFF
TRBD2,few,TRBJ2-1,TRBV28,TGTGCCAGCAGTTTAAGGCTAGCGGGAGTGGAGTTCTTC,CASSLRLAGVEFF
TRBD2,.,TRBJ2-3,TRBV9,TGTGCCAGCAGCGTAGCGGGGGGGATTACAGATACGCAGTATTTT,CASSVAGGITDTQYF
TRBD1,few,TRBJ2-1,TRBV5-1,TGCGCCAGCAGCTCAGACTGGGGACAGATACCAAGAGACAATGAGCAGTTCTTC,CASSSDWGQIPRDNEQFF